The sequence of this T cell receptor beta chain was determined in a study of T cell responses to AZD1222 COVID-19 vaccine. Study at large: Second-dose schedules of about 4 or about 12 weeks were combined.

Data came from immunoSEQ multiplex PCR; TCRdb stores just in-frame clones and leaves some out. Found here are about 85,000 clones, roughly 90% of them singletons; the top ten hold 6% to 9%. Overall study results and limits: Of spike-specific TCRs, nearly half reportedly target regions left unmutated in variants.

Note on this clone: Its specificity is not known.

The sequence came from an adult in good health. The sequenced sample was peripheral blood, obtained on day 0 of AZD1222 vaccination.

CDR3 nucleotide sequence: TGTGCCAGCAGCCAAGCACGGACAGGGGGAAACACCATATATTTT. This translates into CASSQARTGGNTIYF. The J gene is TRBJ1-3, the V gene TRBV3-1 (or the pseudogene TRBV3-2); 8 bases map to TRBD1. V shed 1 base and J 4 bases; nucleotides not matched to a gene: 3. The CDR3 has 15 residues. CDR1 and CDR2 from the germline V gene are LGHDT and YNNKEL (reference sequence).